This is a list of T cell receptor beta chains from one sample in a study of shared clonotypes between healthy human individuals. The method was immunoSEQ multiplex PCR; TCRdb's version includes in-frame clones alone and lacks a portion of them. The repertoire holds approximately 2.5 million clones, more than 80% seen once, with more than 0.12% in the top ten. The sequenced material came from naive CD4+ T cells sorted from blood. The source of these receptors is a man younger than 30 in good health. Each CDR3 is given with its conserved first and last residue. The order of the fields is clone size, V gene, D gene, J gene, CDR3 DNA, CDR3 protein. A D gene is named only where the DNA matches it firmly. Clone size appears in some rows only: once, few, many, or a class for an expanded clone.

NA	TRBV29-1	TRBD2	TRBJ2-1	TGCAGCCTGAGGGGAGCGGGAGGGTACAATGAGCAGTTCTTC	CSLRGAGGYNEQFF
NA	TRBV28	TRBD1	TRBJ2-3	TGTGCCAGCTTTTCACCGGGACAGGGTGAGGATACGCAGTATTTT	CASFSPGQGEDTQYF
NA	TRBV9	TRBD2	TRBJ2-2	TGTGCCAGCAGCGTAGCAGGACTAGCGGCCGGGGAGCTGTTTTTT	CASSVAGLAAGELFF
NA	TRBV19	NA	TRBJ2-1	TGTGCCAGTAGTACCGGAAATCTAGTTCATGAGCAGTTCTTC	CASSTGNLVHEQFF
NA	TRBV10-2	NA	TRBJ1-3	TGCGCCAGCAGTGTGGGAAACACCATATATTTT	CASSVGNTIYF
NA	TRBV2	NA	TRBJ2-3	TGTGCCAGCAGTGAAGGATGGGGGGCCTCTAGCACAGATACGCAGTATTTT	CASSEGWGASSTDTQYF
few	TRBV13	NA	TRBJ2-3	TGTGCCAGCAGCTTTACAGATGGCACAGATACGCAGTATTTT	CASSFTDGTDTQYF
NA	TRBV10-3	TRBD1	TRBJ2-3	TGTGCCATCAGGACCCCGACAGGGGTTACAGATACGCAGTATTTT	CAIRTPTGVTDTQYF
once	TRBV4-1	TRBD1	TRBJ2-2	TGCGCCAGCAGACATCCCGTCAGGGGGACCGGGGAGCTGTTTTTT	CASRHPVRGTGELFF
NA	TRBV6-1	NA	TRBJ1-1	TGTGCCAGCAGTGAACCCAACACAGGGTTGTACACTGAAGCTTTCTTT	CASSEPNTGLYTEAFF
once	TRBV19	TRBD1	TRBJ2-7	TGTGCCAGTAGTATGGACAGGGGGCTCGGCGAGCAGTACTTC	CASSMDRGLGEQYF
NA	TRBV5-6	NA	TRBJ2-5	TGTGCCAGCAGAATCTGGGGCAGGAAGGGCCAAGAGACCCAGTACTTC	CASRIWGRKGQETQYF